This entry lists 14 T cell receptor beta chains sequenced from one sample in a study of cytomegalovirus exposure and HLA in healthy donors. The PCR was carried out with 60 Vbeta primers and 13 Jbeta primers. TCRdb's copy holds only in-frame clones and misses some; the assay was immunoSEQ multiplex PCR. The sample carries over 150,000 clones, roughly 86% recorded once. Sequencing input: PBMCs. The receptors shown here come from a girl under 18 in good health and CMV-seropositive.

The count of this clone is one. This chain links TRBV7-8 with TRBJ2-5; possibly TRBD1 for D (6 bases). CDR1 is SGHVS, CDR2 FQNEAQ, per germline. CDR3 length: 13 amino acids. Between the trimmed V and J ends, which lost 6 bases and 5 bases, there was a span of 13 bases. CDR3 sequence (DNA): TGTGCCAGCAGTTTCGGACAGAAGGAGACCCAGTACTTC. This sequence encodes CASSFGQKETQYF.

The chain joins TRBV29-1 to TRBJ2-1, with 7 bases identical to TRBD1. V shed 4 bases, J shed 9 bases, and the junction held 3 bases outside the gene matches. The V gene's germline CDR1 is SQVTM and CDR2 ANQGSEA. This CDR3 has 11 amino acids. The CDR3 DNA follows: TGCAGCGTTGGTGACAGGGCTGAGCAGTTCTTC. The encoded protein is CSVGDRAEQFF.

The chain employs TRBV7-3 and TRBJ2-7, with 9 bases that match TRBD1. Germline CDR1 and CDR2: SGHTA and FQGTGA. CDR3 length equals 16 residues. The V segment lost 0 bases and the J segment 3 bases; nucleotides outside the gene matches: 6. CDR3 amino acids: CASSLTGGGQGYEQYF. The DNA of the CDR3 is TGTGCCAGCAGCTTAACGGGCGGGGGACAGGGCTACGAGCAGTACTTC.

V usage is TRBV5-1 and J usage is TRBJ1-1; D call uncertain. The length of the CDR3 is 14 residues. V was cut by 0 bases and J by 5 bases, with 11 bases left in between. Germline-derived CDR1 and CDR2 are SGHRS and YFSETQ. DNA of the CDR3: TGCGCCAGCAGCTTGGCAGTTACGCGGACTGAAGCTTTCTTT. The encoded protein is CASSLAVTRTEAFF.

The rearrangement links TRBV4-1 to TRBJ1-2; the D gene is possibly TRBD1 (6 bases). Trimming pared 1 base from V and 2 bases from J, leaving 14 bases between. This CDR3 comprises 16 residues. Germline assignment: CDR1 MGHRA and CDR2 YSYEKL. The CDR3, as DNA: TGCGCCAGCAGCCAAGCCACCGGGACACTCAACTATGGCTACACCTTC. Its protein product is CASSQATGTLNYGYTF.

The V gene is TRBV5-4, the J gene TRBJ1-6; no definite D call. This CDR3 has 14 residues. Trimming stripped 0 bases from V and 6 bases from J, with 7 bases between. Germline values: CDR1 SGHNT, CDR2 YYREEE (reference sequence). The CDR3, as DNA: TGTGCCAGCAGCTTGGAACAGATTAATTCACCCCTCCACTTT. Translation gives CASSLEQINSPLHF.

The chain combines TRBV14 with TRBJ1-2; D remains unclear. The CDR3 runs 13 residues. CDR1 and CDR2 from the germline V gene are SGHDN and FVKESK. Trimming left V 2 bases short and J 9 bases short, with 13 bases between. DNA for the CDR3: TGTGCCAGCAGCCAATTGACTGCCCGACGCTACACCTTC. Amino acids: CASSQLTARRYTF.

This clone was recorded only once. The chain recombines TRBV4-1 with TRBJ2-5, with 8 bases that match TRBD2. This CDR3 is 16 amino acids long. Germline values: CDR1 MGHRA, CDR2 YSYEKL. J gave up 5 bases and V 2 bases, and 10 bases lay outside the gene matches. For the CDR3, the DNA is TGCGCCAGCAGCCAAACGGGACTACAGCGGGGGGAGACCCAGTACTTC. This codes for CASSQTGLQRGETQYF.

The CDR3: CASREDSVSWGYTF. CDR3 nucleotides: TGTGCCAGCAGGGAGGACAGTGTCTCCTGGGGCTACACCTTC. The V gene is TRBV7-9, the J gene TRBJ1-2; a possible D gene is TRBD1 (6 bases). This CDR3 has 14 residues. Between the trimmed V and J ends, which lost 6 bases and 8 bases, there was a span of 19 bases. The germline CDR1 and CDR2 sequences are SEHNR and FQNEAQ (reference sequence).

The chain recombines TRBV18 with TRBJ2-1; D is perhaps TRBD2 (6 bases). CDR1 is KGHSH, CDR2 LQKENI, per germline. V was shortened by 0 bases and J by 2 bases, with 11 bases between the two germline ends. The CDR3 is 16 residues long. The CDR3 loop reads CASSPPGLSTYNEQFF. CDR3 nucleotide sequence: TGTGCCAGCTCACCACCGGGACTCTCGACCTACAATGAGCAGTTCTTC. Together with reference TRBV18 and TRBJ2-1, the CDR3 gives the full variable domain: NAGVMQNPRHLVRRRGQEARLRCSPMKGHSHVYWYRQLPEEGLKFMVYLQKENIIDESGMPKERFSAEFPKEGPSILRIQQVVRGDSAAYFCASSPPGLSTYNEQFFGPGTRLTVL.

The chain links TRBV6-5 to TRBJ1-1; no definite D call. V shed 4 bases and J shed 1 base, with 10 bases lying between them. The CDR3 totals 14 residues. Looked up from germline, CDR1 is MNHEY and CDR2 is SVGAGI. As DNA, the CDR3 is TGTGCCAGCAGTTCAACCTCGGGGAACACTGAAGCTTTCTTT. It translates to CASSSTSGNTEAFF.

The chain employs TRBV4-1 and TRBJ1-5; unclear D gene. The germline V gene encodes CDR1 MGHRA and CDR2 YSYEKL. Trimming left V 4 bases short and J 9 bases short, with 16 bases between. This CDR3 has 14 residues. The DNA of the CDR3 is TGCGCCAGCAGCCTAAAAGAGGACTTAGGGCCCCAGCATTTT. It translates to CASSLKEDLGPQHF.

The J gene is TRBJ2-2, the V gene TRBV25-1; D remains unclear. Germline CDR1 and CDR2: MGHDK and SYGVNS. The CDR3 loop spans 13 amino acids. Trimming left V 3 bases short and J 4 bases short, with 6 bases between. CDR3 protein: CASSEGITGELFF. The CDR3 coding sequence is TGTGCCAGCAGTGAGGGCATCACCGGGGAGCTGTTTTTT.

The chain employs TRBV12-5 and TRBJ2-7, with a tentative D call TRBD2 (5 bases). There are 12 residues in the CDR3. Between the trimmed V and J ends, which lost 8 bases and 2 bases, there was a span of 10 bases. Germline values: CDR1 LGHNT, CDR2 FRNRAP. Here the CDR3 reads CASNRDTYEQYF. The CDR3 DNA follows: TGTGCTAGTAACCGGGATACCTACGAGCAGTACTTC.